These T cell receptor beta chains were read from a single sample in a study of blood T cells in healthy people across ages. TCRdb fed the 5' RACE reads into MiXCR, producing one record per CDR3 protein. The data contain roughly 1.5 million distinct CDR3 sequences, approximately 43% of them singletons. Sequencing was performed on blood. The receptors derive from a woman younger than 30 in good health. The CDR3 runs from the conserved cysteine through the conserved F or W. The D gene is left open where the match is weak. Rows give clone size only sometimes, using once, few, many, or a class for an expanded clone.

clone size	V gene	J gene	D gene	CDR3 DNA	CDR3 protein
few	TRBV4-3	TRBJ2-7	.	TGCGCCAGCAGCCAAGACATCACGGGACGACCCTACGAGCAGTACTTC	CASSQDITGRPYEQYF
.	TRBV6-2/TRBV6-3	TRBJ2-7	.	TGTGCCAGCAAACCGGCAGGACGGAGCTCCTACGAGCAGTACTTC	CASKPAGRSSYEQYF
few	TRBV4-3	TRBJ2-7	.	TGCGCCAGCAGCCAAGATTATCGGGGAGCCTACTACGAGCAGTACTTC	CASSQDYRGAYYEQYF
.	TRBV27	TRBJ2-7	.	TGTGCCAGCAGTTTATCGAGCGGCCGGAACGAGCAGTACTTC	CASSLSSGRNEQYF
few	TRBV20-1	TRBJ1-4	.	TGCAGTGCTAGTCAGGTCACAACTAATGAAAAACTGTTTTTT	CSASQVTTNEKLFF
.	TRBV4-3	TRBJ2-7	.	TGCGCCAGCAGCCCACAGATCTCCTACGAGCAGTACTTC	CASSPQISYEQYF
.	TRBV6-1	TRBJ2-7	.	TGTGCCAGCAGTGAAGTGAACATCGGGTCCTACGAGCAGTACTTC	CASSEVNIGSYEQYF
few	TRBV6-5	TRBJ2-3	.	TGTGCCAGCGGCTATGGCGATACGCAGTATTTT	CASGYGDTQYF
.	TRBV5-1	TRBJ2-2	TRBD1	TGCGCCAGCAGCTTCAGACAGGGGGCAACCGGGGAGCTGTTTTTT	CASSFRQGATGELFF
.	TRBV6-5	TRBJ2-1	TRBD2	TGTGCCAGCAGTTACGAGAGACTAGCGGGAAATGTGGCGGACAATGAGCAGTTCTTC	CASSYERLAGNVADNEQFF
few	TRBV18	TRBJ1-2	TRBD1	TGTGCCAGCTCACCAAGCAGTCAGGGGGACTATGGCTACACCTTC	CASSPSSQGDYGYTF
.	TRBV5-1	TRBJ2-7	TRBD2	TGCGCCAGCAGCTTGGCCGGCGGGAGAACCCCCTACGAGCAGTACTTC	CASSLAGGRTPYEQYF
once	TRBV20-1	TRBJ2-7	TRBD1	TGCAGTGCTACGACAGGGAGAGCCAGCGAGCAGTACTTC	CSATTGRASEQYF
.	TRBV19	TRBJ1-2	TRBD1	TGTGCCAGTAGTCGCCAGGGGGCGAGAACTGGCTACACCTTC	CASSRQGARTGYTF
.	TRBV5-1	TRBJ2-2	.	TGCGCCAGCAGGCGCCCGGAGACAGGAGCAACCGGGGAGCTGTTTTTT	CASRRPETGATGELFF
many	TRBV6-2/TRBV6-3	TRBJ2-5	TRBD1	TGTGCCAGCAGTTATTCGATAACCGGGACAGATAAATCGATCCAGTACTTC	CASSYSITGTDKSIQYF
many	TRBV12-3/TRBV12-4	TRBJ2-7	.	TGTGCCAGCAGTCCCCCGGGAAGCTCCTACGAGCAGTACTTC	CASSPPGSSYEQYF
.	TRBV10-2	TRBJ1-1	TRBD1	TGCGCCACCGCTCGAGGGGACAGGGCTAACACTGAAGCTTTCTTT	CATARGDRANTEAFF
.	TRBV29-1	TRBJ1-2	.	TGCAGCGGTGGGACGGCCTATGGCTACACCTTC	CSGGTAYGYTF
.	TRBV20-1	TRBJ2-5	TRBD2	TGCAGTGCTAGAGTTTCGTCTAGCGGGGGGGCCCGATTCGGTGAGCAGTACTTC	CSARVSSSGGARFGEQYF
.	TRBV5-1	TRBJ2-4	TRBD1	TGCGCCAGCAGCGGGACAGTCAAAAACATTCAGTACTTC	CASSGTVKNIQYF
few	TRBV12-3/TRBV12-4	TRBJ2-7	.	TGTGCCAGCAGTTCTCCACGGGCCCTACGGGCCTACGAGCAGTACTTC	CASSSPRALRAYEQYF
few	TRBV20-1	TRBJ2-7	.	TGCAGTGCTAGACCCAAAACTCGAAGGTCCAACTACGAGCAGTACTTC	CSARPKTRRSNYEQYF
.	TRBV10-3	TRBJ1-1	.	TGTGCCATCAGTGAAGGCAGGGGTCTTCACACTGAAGCTTTCTTT	CAISEGRGLHTEAFF
.	TRBV7-2	TRBJ1-5	TRBD1	TGTGCCAGCAGCTTTGACAGGGTGAAGCAGCCCCAGCATTTT	CASSFDRVKQPQHF
few	TRBV3-1	TRBJ2-5	.	TGTGCCAGCAGCCAAGATCTGACAGAGAGACCCCAGTACTTC	CASSQDLTERPQYF
.	TRBV6-2/TRBV6-3	TRBJ2-5	.	TGTGCCAGCAGTTACTCTCCATGGGGCCAAGAGACCCAGTACTTC	CASSYSPWGQETQYF